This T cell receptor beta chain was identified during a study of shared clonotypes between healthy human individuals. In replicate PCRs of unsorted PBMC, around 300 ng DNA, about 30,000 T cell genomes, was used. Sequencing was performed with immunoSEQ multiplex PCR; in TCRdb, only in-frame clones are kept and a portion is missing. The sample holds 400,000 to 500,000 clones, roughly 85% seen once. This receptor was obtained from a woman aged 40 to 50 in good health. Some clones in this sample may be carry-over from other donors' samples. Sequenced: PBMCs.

CDR3 amino acids: CAWSDRGVGNTIYF. Here the CDR3 DNA reads TGTGCCTGGAGTGATCGGGGGGTTGGAAACACCATATATTTT. This chain joins TRBV30 and TRBJ1-3; TRBD1 is a possible D gene (5 bases). V dropped 1 base and J dropped 3 bases, with 10 bases sitting between them. The CDR3 loop spans 14 amino acids. The germline V gene has CDR1 GTSNPN and CDR2 SVGIG (reference sequence).